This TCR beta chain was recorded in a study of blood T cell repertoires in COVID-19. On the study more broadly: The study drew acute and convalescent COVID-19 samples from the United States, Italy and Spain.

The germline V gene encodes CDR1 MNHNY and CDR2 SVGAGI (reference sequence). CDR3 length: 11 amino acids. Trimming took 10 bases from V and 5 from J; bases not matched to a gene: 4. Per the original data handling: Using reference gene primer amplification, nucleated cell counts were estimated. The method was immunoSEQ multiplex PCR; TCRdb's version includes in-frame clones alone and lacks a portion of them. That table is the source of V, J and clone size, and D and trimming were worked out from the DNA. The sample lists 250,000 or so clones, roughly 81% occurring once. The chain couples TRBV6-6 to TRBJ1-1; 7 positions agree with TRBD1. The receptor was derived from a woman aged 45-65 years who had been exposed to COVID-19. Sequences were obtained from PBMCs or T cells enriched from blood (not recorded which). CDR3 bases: TGTGCCACAGGGGGGACTACTGAAGCTTTCTTT. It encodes CATGGTTEAFF.